This T cell receptor beta chain originates from a study of identical twins (dated by TCRdb to the mid-2010s). Notes on the research overall: To test whether fetal clonotypes persist, this study deep-sequenced TCR alpha and beta repertoires from monozygotic twins, from unrelated adults of various ages, and from cord blood. To rule out contamination, replicate twin experiments were performed at different times with different library preparation protocols. What the work shows at the level of the full study, not this receptor alone: Conclusions relied on cross-sectional statistical analysis, since the same donors could not be followed over many years. Abundant cord blood beta clonotypes carried fewer insertions; young adult naive repertoires showed a weaker similar trend, while memory repertoires showed none. Out-of-frame TCR alpha sharing in monozygotic twins was systematically underestimated by recombination models, whereas sharing between unrelated individuals was in agreement with the recombination models. Invariant T cells such as MAIT and iNKT could partly confound zero-insertion analyses, though diverse VJ usage argued against this for most clonotypes. In beta out-of-frame sequences, excess twin sharing was weaker, because having fewer shared sequences lowered the signal-to-noise ratio. Compared with coincidental sharing between unrelated individuals, an excess of low generation-probability sequences was observed among out-of-frame TCR alpha sequences shared between twins.

From the cysteine up to the phenylalanine, the CDR3 has a length of 12 residues. Just the 36-base CDR3 DNA is kept, in frame starting at base 1. Trimming costs V 3 bases and J 9 bases, and their ends lie 8 bases apart. All donors were healthy Caucasians. Three pairs of female monozygotic twins, all aged roughly 18 to 29 years, were included in the twin cohort. Positive isolation kits from Invitrogen were used to isolate the CD4+ and CD8+ T cell populations. Libraries came from 5' RACE. The sample was run on an Illumina HiSeq 2000. Template switching added a universal primer binding site, and the final cDNA carried a unique molecular identifier that allowed TCR cDNA molecules to be counted accurately. Specific primers in the conserved constant-segment region were used to synthesize first-strand cDNA for TCR alpha and beta chains. Each cDNA library was double barcoded, with a SMART-Mk sample barcode plus Illumina barcodes, to control for contamination. TruSeq adapter sequences, together with Illumina sample barcodes, were added in two successive PCR steps. TCR alpha and beta cDNA libraries were sequenced on the Illumina HiSeq platform with custom primers. The original methods were these. MiGEC was used to process raw reads and extract unique molecular identifiers, and MiXCR was used to find CDR3 positions. For each individual, recombination models were inferred using an EM algorithm with the repgenHMM and IGoR tools. Shared clonotype analysis was performed with the tcR package in R, normalizing sharing by the product of cloneset sizes. To study raw recombination free of thymic and clonal selection effects, out-of-frame nonproductive sequences were analyzed. The public reads were quality trimmed at Q25 with fastp and then assembled into clones with MiXCR by TCRdb, keeping productive beta chains. Identical CDR3 proteins give one entry, which carries the most common genes and DNA. It is TCRdb's table, rather than the study itself, that gives the V and J calls and clone size. The sample includes about 520,000 distinct CDR3 sequences, with roughly 21% observed a single time. About 0.93% of the sample is taken by the ten largest.

This clonotype was detected a few times. No antigen is known for it. No much larger clone is present one base from it, and per-base qualities are unavailable. These data also featured in a second study, about T cells expressing NK-cell markers. Per that second paper: Eight or nine donors provided sorted CD3+CD56+NKG2C+, CD3+CD56+NKG2C- and CD3+CD56-NKG2C+ T-cell subsets, whose TCR beta-chain repertoires were profiled. Seven of the eight sequenced donors were HCMV-seropositive and one was HCMV-seronegative. In several experiments an anti-gammadeltaTCR antibody was added to restrict sorting to alphabetaTCR-expressing T cells. In six donors, the dominant CD3+CD56+NKG2C+ clonotypes were among the top 10 CD8+ clonotypes and accounted for about 1.0-7.5% of CD8+ T cells. Those dominant clonotypes were again the most abundant among CD3+CD56-NKG2C+ cells in four donors, at about 28.3-60.1%. Whether the expanded NKG2C-expressing T cell clones were specific for HCMV antigens remained unclear. Randomly selected healthy volunteers, three men and five women, were used as the eight sequenced donors. To determine HCMV serostatus, a commercial ELISA kit was used to detect HCMV-specific IgG in serum. MIGEC was used to demultiplex reads and group reads by UMI, and MiTCR was used to assemble and quantify clonotypes. To exclude erroneous sequences, only TCR cDNA sequences supported by at least two reads were retained. The tcR package was used for downstream repertoire analysis, and clonotypes were matched across fractions by CDR3 nucleotide sequence plus V segment. VDJmatch was used to annotate antigen specificity against VDJdb, with one amino acid substitution in CDR3 permitted.

This sequence originates from a woman between 18 and 30 years old in good health. The sequenced sample was CD4+ T cells sorted from blood. Recombination linked TRBV12-3 or TRBV12-4 to TRBJ1-4; TRBD1 might be the D gene, on 6 matching bases. The nucleotides are TGTGCCAGCAGTTTTGGGACAAAAAAACTGTTTTTT. The resulting protein is CASSFGTKKLFF.